The clone carrying this T cell receptor (beta chain) was seen once. Its specificity is unknown. At the DNA level, this CDR3 is encoded by other sequences in the same sample as well. Primers: 60 Vbeta forward and 13 Jbeta reverse. Assay: immunoSEQ multiplex PCR; the TCRdb copy retains only in-frame clones and omits some. The data show roughly 90,000 clones, roughly 78% seen once. The sample originates from a study of cytomegalovirus exposure and HLA in healthy donors. General observations from the study: For cytomegalovirus status, the classifier reportedly gave diagnoses with high specificity and sensitivity. Relative to equally common others, HLA-associated TCR beta chains showed greater clonal expansion in a later analysis. A later analysis found that most CMV-associated TCR beta chains appeared HLA-restricted. Trimming of TCR beta V- and J-genes showed a link, identified in a later analysis, to a missense DCLRE1C variant.

Specimen: PBMCs. The clonotype originates from a man aged 25-45 years in good health and CMV-seronegative.

Here the CDR3 reads CASSEGGNYGYTF. Written as DNA, the CDR3 is TGTGCCAGCAGTGAAGGAGGGAACTATGGCTACACCTTC. The V call is TRBV25-1, the J call TRBJ1-2, with no clear D. V shed 2 bases and J shed 2 bases, with 6 bases lying between them. Germline assignment: CDR1 MGHDK and CDR2 SYGVNS. There are 13 residues in the CDR3.